Reported below is one T cell receptor (beta chain). These data belong to a study of blood T cell repertoires in COVID-19. Turning to the study itself: PBMCs, B-cell-depleted T cells, or T cells were the source of the cDNA or gDNA that made up the material.

Germline V lookup: CDR1 SGDLS, CDR2 YYNGEE. The CDR3 has 13 amino acids. Trimming pared 0 bases from V and 4 bases from J, leaving 6 bases between. As handled by the study authors: Reference gene primer amplification gave estimated nucleated cell counts. Clones were read by immunoSEQ multiplex PCR, and TCRdb kept only the in-frame ones, dropping some. The V and J calls and clone size are taken from that table; D and trimming were inferred from the DNA. Among 200,000 to 250,000 clones, approximately 80% were seen once, and the ten largest hold around 1.5%. This clonotype originated in a woman aged 40 to 50 who had recovered from COVID-19. V gene TRBV9 combines with J gene TRBJ2-3; maybe TRBD1 (5 bases). Sequencing used peripheral blood. CDR3 coding DNA: TGTGCCAGCAGCGTAGAAGGGGCAGATACGCAGTATTTT. Protein product: CASSVEGADTQYF.